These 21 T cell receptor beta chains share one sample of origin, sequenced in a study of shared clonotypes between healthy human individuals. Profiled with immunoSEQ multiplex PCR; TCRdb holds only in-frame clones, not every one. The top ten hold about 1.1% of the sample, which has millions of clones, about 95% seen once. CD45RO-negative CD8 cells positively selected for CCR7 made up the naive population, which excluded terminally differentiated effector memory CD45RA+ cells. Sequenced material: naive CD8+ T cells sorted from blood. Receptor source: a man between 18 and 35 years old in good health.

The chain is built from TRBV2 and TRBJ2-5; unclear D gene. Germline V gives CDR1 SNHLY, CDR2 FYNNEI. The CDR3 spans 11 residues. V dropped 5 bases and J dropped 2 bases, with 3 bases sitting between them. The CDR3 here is CASSPQETQYF. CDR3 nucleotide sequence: TGTGCCAGCAGTCCTCAAGAGACCCAGTACTTC. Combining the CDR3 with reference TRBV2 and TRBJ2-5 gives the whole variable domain EPEVTQTPSHQVTQMGQEVILRCVPISNHLYFYWYRQILGQKVEFLVSFYNNEISEKSEIFDDQFSVERPDGSNFTLKIRSTKLEDSAMYFCASSPQETQYFGPGTRLLVL.

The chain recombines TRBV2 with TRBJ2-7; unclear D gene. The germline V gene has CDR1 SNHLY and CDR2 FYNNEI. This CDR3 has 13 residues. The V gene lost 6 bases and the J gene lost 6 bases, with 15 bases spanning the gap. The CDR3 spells CASSPNVLGEQYF. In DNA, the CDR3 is TGTGCCAGCAGCCCGAACGTCCTGGGCGAGCAGTACTTC.

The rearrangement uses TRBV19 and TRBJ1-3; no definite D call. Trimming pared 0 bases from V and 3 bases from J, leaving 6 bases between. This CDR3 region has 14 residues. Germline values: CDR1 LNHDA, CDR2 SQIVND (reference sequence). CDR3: CASSIDGVGNTIYF. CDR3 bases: TGTGCCAGTAGTATAGATGGAGTTGGAAACACCATATATTTT.

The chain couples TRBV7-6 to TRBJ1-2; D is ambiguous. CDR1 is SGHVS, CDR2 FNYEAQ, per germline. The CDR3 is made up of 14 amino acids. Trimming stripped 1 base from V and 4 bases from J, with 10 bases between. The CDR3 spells CASSLDVVGYGYTF. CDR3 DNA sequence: TGTGCCAGCAGCTTAGACGTAGTGGGCTATGGCTACACCTTC. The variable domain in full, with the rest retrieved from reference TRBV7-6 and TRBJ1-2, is GAGVSQSPRYKVTKRGQDVALRCDPISGHVSLYWYRQALGQGPEFLTYFNYEAQQDKSGLPNDRFSAERPEGSISTLTIQRTEQRDSAMYRCASSLDVVGYGYTFGSGTRLTVV.

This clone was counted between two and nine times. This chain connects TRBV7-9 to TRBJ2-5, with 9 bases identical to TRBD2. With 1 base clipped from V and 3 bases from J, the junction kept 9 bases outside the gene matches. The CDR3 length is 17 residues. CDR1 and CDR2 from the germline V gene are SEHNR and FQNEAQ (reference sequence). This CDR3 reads CASSLEGGGRAEETQYF. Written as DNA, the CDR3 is TGTGCCAGCAGCTTAGAAGGTGGCGGGAGGGCGGAAGAGACCCAGTACTTC. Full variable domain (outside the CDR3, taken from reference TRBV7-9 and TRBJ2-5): DTGVSQNPRHKITKRGQNVTFRCDPISEHNRLYWYRQTLGQGPEFLTYFQNEAQLEKSRLLSDRFSAERPKGSFSTLEIQRTEQGDSAMYLCASSLEGGGRAEETQYFGPGTRLLVL.

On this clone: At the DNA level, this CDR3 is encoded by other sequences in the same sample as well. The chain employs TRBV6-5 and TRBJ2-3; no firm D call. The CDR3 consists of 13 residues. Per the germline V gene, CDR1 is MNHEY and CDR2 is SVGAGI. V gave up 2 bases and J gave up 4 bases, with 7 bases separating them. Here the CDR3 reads CASSYPGADTQYF. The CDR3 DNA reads TGTGCCAGCAGTTACCCCGGCGCAGATACGCAGTATTTT.

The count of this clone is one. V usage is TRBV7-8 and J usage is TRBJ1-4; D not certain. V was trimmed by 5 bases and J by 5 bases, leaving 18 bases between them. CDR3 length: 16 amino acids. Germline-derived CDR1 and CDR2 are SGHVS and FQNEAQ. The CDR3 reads CASSPPDGDPNEKLFF. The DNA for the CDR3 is TGTGCCAGCAGCCCTCCGGATGGAGACCCGAATGAAAAACTGTTTTTT.

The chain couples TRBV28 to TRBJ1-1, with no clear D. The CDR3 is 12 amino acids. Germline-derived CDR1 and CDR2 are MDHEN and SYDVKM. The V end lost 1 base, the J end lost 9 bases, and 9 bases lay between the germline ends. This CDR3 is CASSLYKQQAFF. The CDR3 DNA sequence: TGTGCCAGCAGTTTATATAAACAGCAAGCTTTCTTT.

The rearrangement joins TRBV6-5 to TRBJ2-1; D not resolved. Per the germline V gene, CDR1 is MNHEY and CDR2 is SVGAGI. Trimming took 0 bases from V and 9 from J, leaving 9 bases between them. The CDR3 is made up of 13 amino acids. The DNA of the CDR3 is TGTGCCAGCAGTTACTCGGGCCTTAGTGAGCAGTTCTTC. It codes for CASSYSGLSEQFF.

DNA of the CDR3: TGCGCCAGCGACCAGTCCCTGGGCTACAATGAGCAGTTCTTC. It is translated as CASDQSLGYNEQFF. V usage is TRBV10-2 and J usage is TRBJ2-1; D call uncertain. Trimming removed 8 bases from V and 3 bases from J, with 14 bases in between. The CDR3 consists of 14 residues. Per germline, CDR1 WSHSY and CDR2 SAAADI.

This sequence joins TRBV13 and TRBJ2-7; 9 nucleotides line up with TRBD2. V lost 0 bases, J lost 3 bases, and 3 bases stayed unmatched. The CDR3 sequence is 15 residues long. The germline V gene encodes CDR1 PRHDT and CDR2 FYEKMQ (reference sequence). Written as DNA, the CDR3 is TGTGCCAGCAGCTTAGGGCGCGGGAGGGACTACGAGCAGTACTTC. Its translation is CASSLGRGRDYEQYF.

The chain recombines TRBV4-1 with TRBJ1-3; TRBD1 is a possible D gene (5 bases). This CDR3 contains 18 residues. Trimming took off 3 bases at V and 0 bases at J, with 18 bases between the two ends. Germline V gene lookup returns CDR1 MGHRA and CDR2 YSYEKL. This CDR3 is CASSQKMAGVSSGNTIYF. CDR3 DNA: TGCGCCAGCAGCCAGAAAATGGCGGGGGTGAGCTCTGGAAACACCATATATTTT.

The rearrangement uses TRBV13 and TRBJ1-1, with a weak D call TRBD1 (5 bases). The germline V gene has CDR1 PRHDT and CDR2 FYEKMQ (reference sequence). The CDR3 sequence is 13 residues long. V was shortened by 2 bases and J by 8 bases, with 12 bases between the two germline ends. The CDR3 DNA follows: TGTGCCAGCAGCTTACATGGGCAGGGCGAAGCTTTCTTT. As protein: CASSLHGQGEAFF.

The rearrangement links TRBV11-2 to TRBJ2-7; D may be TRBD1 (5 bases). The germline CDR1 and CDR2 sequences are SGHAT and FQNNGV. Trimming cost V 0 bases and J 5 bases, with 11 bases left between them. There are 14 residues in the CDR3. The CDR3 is CASSLDYRGNEQYF. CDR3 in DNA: TGTGCCAGCAGCTTAGACTATAGGGGTAACGAGCAGTACTTC.

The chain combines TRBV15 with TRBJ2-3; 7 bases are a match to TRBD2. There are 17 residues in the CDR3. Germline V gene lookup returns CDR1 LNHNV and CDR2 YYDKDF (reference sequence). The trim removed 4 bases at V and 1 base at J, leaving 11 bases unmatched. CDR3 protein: CATSILAGPLGTDTQYF. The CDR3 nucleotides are TGTGCCACCAGCATCTTAGCGGGCCCTCTGGGCACAGATACGCAGTATTTT.

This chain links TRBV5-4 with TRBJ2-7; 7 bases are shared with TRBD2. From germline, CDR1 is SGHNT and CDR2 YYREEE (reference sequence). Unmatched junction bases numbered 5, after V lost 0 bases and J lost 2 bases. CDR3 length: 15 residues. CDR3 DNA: TGTGCCAGCAGCTTGGGGGCGGGAGTTGCCTACGAGCAGTACTTC. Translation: CASSLGAGVAYEQYF.

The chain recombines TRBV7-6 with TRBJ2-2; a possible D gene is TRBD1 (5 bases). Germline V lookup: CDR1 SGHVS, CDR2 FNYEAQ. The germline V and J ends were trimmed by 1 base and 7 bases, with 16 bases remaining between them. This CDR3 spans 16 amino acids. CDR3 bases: TGTGCCAGCAGCTTAGTCGGTGGGGCAGCTTACGGGGAGCTGTTTTTT. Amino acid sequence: CASSLVGGAAYGELFF.

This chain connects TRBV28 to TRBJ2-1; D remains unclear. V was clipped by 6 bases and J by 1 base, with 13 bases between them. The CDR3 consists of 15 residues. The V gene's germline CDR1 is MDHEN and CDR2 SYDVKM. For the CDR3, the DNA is TGTGCCAGCAGCCCCCAGGTTTCATCCTACAATGAGCAGTTCTTC. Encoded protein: CASSPQVSSYNEQFF.

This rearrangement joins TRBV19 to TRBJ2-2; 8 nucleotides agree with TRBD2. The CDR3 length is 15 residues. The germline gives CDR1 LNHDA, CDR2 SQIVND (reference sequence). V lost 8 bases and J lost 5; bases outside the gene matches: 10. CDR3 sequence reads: CASSLERGGTGELFF. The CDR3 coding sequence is TGTGCCAGTTCTCTCGAACGGGGGGGAACCGGGGAGCTGTTTTTT.

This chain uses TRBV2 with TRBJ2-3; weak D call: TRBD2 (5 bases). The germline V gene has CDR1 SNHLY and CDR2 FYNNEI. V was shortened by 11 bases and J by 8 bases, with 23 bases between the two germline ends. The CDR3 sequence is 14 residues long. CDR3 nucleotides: TGTGCCGGCATAACAACTAGTTCGGTGGGTACGCAGTATTTT. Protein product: CAGITTSSVGTQYF.

The CDR3, as DNA: TGCAGCGGGATGACAGGGAACGAGCAGTACTTC. Its translation: CSGMTGNEQYF. The chain recombines TRBV29-1 with TRBJ2-7, with 7 bases identical to TRBD1. V was clipped by 7 bases and J by 5 bases; unmatched bases: 5. CDR3 length: 11 amino acids. In germline, CDR1 is SQVTM, CDR2 ANQGSEA.